This is a list of T cell receptor beta chains from one sample in a study of T cell responses to AZD1222 COVID-19 vaccine. Profiling relied on immunoSEQ multiplex PCR, and the TCRdb table lists in-frame clones only, not all of them. Of about 130,000 clones in the sample, 65% to 90% were seen once. Source: peripheral blood, taken on day 0 of AZD1222 vaccination. The source is an adult in good health. Each CDR3 is given with its conserved first and last residue. D genes are given only for firm matches. A row's size may be missing; if present it is once, few, many or a size class.

v_gene: TRBV7-6; d_gene: .; abundance: .; j_gene: TRBJ1-5; CDR3nt: TGTGCCAGCAGCTTAGGGGCAGGGAAAGGTCAGCCCCAGCATTTT; CDR3aa: CASSLGAGKGQPQHF
v_gene: TRBV9; d_gene: .; abundance: .; j_gene: TRBJ1-5; CDR3nt: TGTGCCAGCAGAAGGCACAGCTATCAGCCCCAGCATTTT; CDR3aa: CASRRHSYQPQHF
v_gene: TRBV5-1; d_gene: TRBD1; abundance: .; j_gene: TRBJ1-6; CDR3nt: TGCGCCAGCAGCCCCGGGACAGGGGAAAATTCACCCCTCCACTTT; CDR3aa: CASSPGTGENSPLHF
v_gene: TRBV15; d_gene: TRBD2; abundance: .; j_gene: TRBJ2-3; CDR3nt: TGTGCCACCAGCTCCCAGCTCGGGGGGGTCACAGATACGCAGTATTTT; CDR3aa: CATSSQLGGVTDTQYF
v_gene: TRBV19; d_gene: .; abundance: few; j_gene: TRBJ1-2; CDR3nt: TGTGCCAGTAGTATAGCGGAAGGGGACAATGGCTACACCTTC; CDR3aa: CASSIAEGDNGYTF
v_gene: TRBV9; d_gene: .; abundance: .; j_gene: TRBJ2-5; CDR3nt: TGTGCCAGCAGCGTCTCAGCAGGGGAAGAGACCCAGTACTTC; CDR3aa: CASSVSAGEETQYF
v_gene: TRBV9; d_gene: .; abundance: few; j_gene: TRBJ1-1; CDR3nt: TGTGCCAGCAGCGCTCCCTCGAACACTGAAGCTTTCTTT; CDR3aa: CASSAPSNTEAFF
v_gene: TRBV11-2; d_gene: .; abundance: .; j_gene: TRBJ1-6; CDR3nt: TGTGCCAGCAGCTTGGGGGGTTCACCCCTCCACTTT; CDR3aa: CASSLGGSPLHF
v_gene: TRBV11-3; d_gene: .; abundance: .; j_gene: TRBJ2-3; CDR3nt: TGTGCCAGCAGCCTGGGGGGCGGGAACACAGATACGCAGTATTTT; CDR3aa: CASSLGGGNTDTQYF
v_gene: TRBV6-5; d_gene: .; abundance: .; j_gene: TRBJ1-1; CDR3nt: TGTGCCAGCAGTTCGCAGGGTTATGACACTGAAGCTTTCTTT; CDR3aa: CASSSQGYDTEAFF
v_gene: TRBV9; d_gene: .; abundance: .; j_gene: TRBJ1-3; CDR3nt: TGTGCCAGCAGCCTCCGGGACTCTGGAAACACCATATATTTT; CDR3aa: CASSLRDSGNTIYF
v_gene: TRBV2; d_gene: .; abundance: .; j_gene: TRBJ1-2; CDR3nt: TGTGCCAGCAGTATTAGCAGAGGACCGTATGGCTACACCTTC; CDR3aa: CASSISRGPYGYTF
v_gene: TRBV29-1; d_gene: .; abundance: .; j_gene: TRBJ1-3; CDR3nt: TGCAGCGTTGGGCTGGGGGCGAATGGAAACACCATATATTTT; CDR3aa: CSVGLGANGNTIYF
v_gene: TRBV11-2; d_gene: .; abundance: few; j_gene: TRBJ2-1; CDR3nt: TGTGCCAGCAGCGTAACAGGGTATGAGCAGTTCTTC; CDR3aa: CASSVTGYEQFF
v_gene: TRBV6-5; d_gene: .; abundance: .; j_gene: TRBJ1-4; CDR3nt: TGTGCCAGCAGTTGGTCCCGGCCCACTAATGAAAAACTGTTTTTT; CDR3aa: CASSWSRPTNEKLFF
v_gene: TRBV7-9; d_gene: .; abundance: .; j_gene: TRBJ1-3; CDR3nt: TGTGCCAGCAGCTTTGACGGAAACACCATATATTTT; CDR3aa: CASSFDGNTIYF
v_gene: TRBV7-8; d_gene: .; abundance: .; j_gene: TRBJ2-7; CDR3nt: TGTGCCAGCAGCTTTGGGGACAAAGCCTCCTACGAGCAGTACTTC; CDR3aa: CASSFGDKASYEQYF
v_gene: TRBV3-1/TRBV3-2; d_gene: .; abundance: .; j_gene: TRBJ1-2; CDR3nt: TGTGCCAGCAGTCAGGCAGGGATTCTTGGCTACACCTTC; CDR3aa: CASSQAGILGYTF
v_gene: TRBV19; d_gene: .; abundance: .; j_gene: TRBJ1-1; CDR3nt: TGTGCCAGTAGTTCAGTCGGTGGGACTGAAGCTTTCTTT; CDR3aa: CASSSVGGTEAFF
v_gene: TRBV6-2/TRBV6-3; d_gene: .; abundance: .; j_gene: TRBJ1-1; CDR3nt: TGTGCCAGCAGTTACTACCATACAGAGAACACTGAAGCTTTCTTT; CDR3aa: CASSYYHTENTEAFF
v_gene: TRBV6-5; d_gene: .; abundance: .; j_gene: TRBJ1-5; CDR3nt: TGTGCCAGCAGTTCATCCAAGCGTTTCAATCAGCCCCAGCATTTT; CDR3aa: CASSSSKRFNQPQHF
v_gene: TRBV9; d_gene: .; abundance: .; j_gene: TRBJ2-7; CDR3nt: TGTGCCAGCAGCATAGGGTCTACCTACGAGCAGTACTTC; CDR3aa: CASSIGSTYEQYF
v_gene: TRBV5-1; d_gene: .; abundance: .; j_gene: TRBJ2-7; CDR3nt: TGCGCCAGCAGCTTCTCCCCCGTCTACGAGCAGTACTTC; CDR3aa: CASSFSPVYEQYF
v_gene: TRBV4-2; d_gene: .; abundance: .; j_gene: TRBJ1-2; CDR3nt: TGTGCCAGCAGCCAAGATGGGGAGGCTGGAGGTGGCTACACCTTC; CDR3aa: CASSQDGEAGGGYTF
v_gene: TRBV23-1; d_gene: .; abundance: .; j_gene: TRBJ2-1; CDR3nt: TGCGCCAGCAACACCCTCGGGGGACAGACCTACAATGAGCAGTTCTTC; CDR3aa: CASNTLGGQTYNEQFF
v_gene: TRBV6-5; d_gene: TRBD1; abundance: .; j_gene: TRBJ1-2; CDR3nt: TGTGCCAGCAGACCCGGGACAGGGAATGGCTACACCTTC; CDR3aa: CASRPGTGNGYTF
v_gene: TRBV19; d_gene: .; abundance: few; j_gene: TRBJ2-2; CDR3nt: TGTGCCAGTAGTATATATGAATGGGACCAGAACACCGGGGAGCTGTTTTTT; CDR3aa: CASSIYEWDQNTGELFF
v_gene: TRBV19; d_gene: .; abundance: once; j_gene: TRBJ1-1; CDR3nt: TGTGCCAGTACCACCCAGGTGGGCCACACTGAAGCTTTCTTT; CDR3aa: CASTTQVGHTEAFF
v_gene: TRBV18; d_gene: .; abundance: .; j_gene: TRBJ2-1; CDR3nt: TGTGCCAGCTCGCTTTGGCAGGGGTCCTACAATGAGCAGTTCTTC; CDR3aa: CASSLWQGSYNEQFF
v_gene: TRBV5-5; d_gene: TRBD1; abundance: .; j_gene: TRBJ1-6; CDR3nt: TGTGCCAGCAGCTTTAGACAGGGCTATAATTCACCCCTCCACTTT; CDR3aa: CASSFRQGYNSPLHF
v_gene: TRBV19; d_gene: .; abundance: .; j_gene: TRBJ1-5; CDR3nt: TGTGCCAGTAGTATATCACAGGGCCAGACGAGGCCCCAGCATTTT; CDR3aa: CASSISQGQTRPQHF
v_gene: TRBV12-3/TRBV12-4; d_gene: .; abundance: once; j_gene: TRBJ1-2; CDR3nt: TGTGCCAGCACCCGAGTACCTCTCTATGGCTACACCTTC; CDR3aa: CASTRVPLYGYTF
v_gene: TRBV5-4; d_gene: .; abundance: .; j_gene: TRBJ1-3; CDR3nt: TGTGCCAGCAGCTTGGACAGTCTTGGAAACACCATATATTTT; CDR3aa: CASSLDSLGNTIYF
v_gene: TRBV23-1; d_gene: .; abundance: .; j_gene: TRBJ1-5; CDR3nt: TGCGCCAGCAGTCAATCGAAACACCATAATCAGCCCCAGCATTTT; CDR3aa: CASSQSKHHNQPQHF
v_gene: TRBV29-1; d_gene: .; abundance: few; j_gene: TRBJ1-2; CDR3nt: TGCAGCGTTGTGGCAGACTATGGCTACACCTTC; CDR3aa: CSVVADYGYTF
v_gene: TRBV11-2; d_gene: .; abundance: .; j_gene: TRBJ1-5; CDR3nt: TGTGCCAGCAGCCCATACCTGAATCAGCCCCAGCATTTT; CDR3aa: CASSPYLNQPQHF
v_gene: TRBV3-1/TRBV3-2; d_gene: TRBD1; abundance: few; j_gene: TRBJ2-7; CDR3nt: TGTGCCAGCAGCCCAACCCCCGCGCTCAACAGGGGGCGATCCTACGAGCAGTACTTC; CDR3aa: CASSPTPALNRGRSYEQYF
v_gene: TRBV28; d_gene: TRBD1; abundance: .; j_gene: TRBJ2-7; CDR3nt: TGTGCCAGCAGTTCGTTCCTCCGGGACAGAGCCTACGAGCAGTACTTC; CDR3aa: CASSSFLRDRAYEQYF
v_gene: TRBV7-2; d_gene: .; abundance: .; j_gene: TRBJ2-1; CDR3nt: TGTGCCAGCAGCTTTGTCAGTTTTGATGAGCAGTTCTTC; CDR3aa: CASSFVSFDEQFF
v_gene: TRBV4-3; d_gene: TRBD2; abundance: few; j_gene: TRBJ2-1; CDR3nt: TGCGCCAGCAGCCAAGATTGGACTAGTGTCTTCGATGAGCAGTTCTTC; CDR3aa: CASSQDWTSVFDEQFF
v_gene: TRBV4-3; d_gene: .; abundance: .; j_gene: TRBJ2-3; CDR3nt: TGCGCCAGCAGCACTAGCCGCACAGATACGCAGTATTTT; CDR3aa: CASSTSRTDTQYF
v_gene: TRBV7-9; d_gene: .; abundance: .; j_gene: TRBJ1-2; CDR3nt: TGTGCCAGCAGCTTAGGTTCAAGGGGGATGATGGGCTACACCTTC; CDR3aa: CASSLGSRGMMGYTF
v_gene: TRBV19; d_gene: .; abundance: few; j_gene: TRBJ2-1; CDR3nt: TGTGCCAGTACCTCGTGGGGTGTGCCTTCCTCCTACAATGAGCAGTTCTTC; CDR3aa: CASTSWGVPSSYNEQFF
v_gene: TRBV5-1; d_gene: .; abundance: .; j_gene: TRBJ2-7; CDR3nt: TGCGCCAGCAGCTTGAGGCCCTACGAGCAGTACTTC; CDR3aa: CASSLRPYEQYF
v_gene: TRBV27; d_gene: .; abundance: .; j_gene: TRBJ1-1; CDR3nt: TGTGCCAGCAGCCTGGGACACCAAGTCGGAACTGAAGCTTTCTTT; CDR3aa: CASSLGHQVGTEAFF
v_gene: TRBV4-3; d_gene: TRBD1; abundance: .; j_gene: TRBJ1-1; CDR3nt: TGCGCCAGCAGCCAAGATTGGGACAGGGGACACACTGAAGCTTTCTTT; CDR3aa: CASSQDWDRGHTEAFF
v_gene: TRBV5-5; d_gene: .; abundance: .; j_gene: TRBJ2-1; CDR3nt: TGTGCCAGCAGCTTGGTAGGTCGAGGTAATGAGCAGTTCTTC; CDR3aa: CASSLVGRGNEQFF
v_gene: TRBV27; d_gene: .; abundance: .; j_gene: TRBJ1-5; CDR3nt: TGTGCCAGCAGTTTATTCCAAGGCAATCAGCCCCAGCATTTT; CDR3aa: CASSLFQGNQPQHF